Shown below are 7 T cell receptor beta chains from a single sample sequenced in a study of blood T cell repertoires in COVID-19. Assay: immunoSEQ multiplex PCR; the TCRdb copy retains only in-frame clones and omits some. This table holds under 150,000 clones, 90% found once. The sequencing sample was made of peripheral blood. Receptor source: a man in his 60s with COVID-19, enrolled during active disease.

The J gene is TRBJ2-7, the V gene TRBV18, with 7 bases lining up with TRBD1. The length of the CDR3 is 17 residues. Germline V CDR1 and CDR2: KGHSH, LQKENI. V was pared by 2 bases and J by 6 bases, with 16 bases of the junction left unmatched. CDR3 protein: CASSPLFRTGRFAEQYF. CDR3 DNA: TGTGCCAGCTCACCATTATTCAGGACAGGACGTTTTGCCGAGCAGTACTTC.

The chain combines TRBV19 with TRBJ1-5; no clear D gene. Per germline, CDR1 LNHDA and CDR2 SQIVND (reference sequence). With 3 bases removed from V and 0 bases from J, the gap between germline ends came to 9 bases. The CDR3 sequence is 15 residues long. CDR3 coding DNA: TGTGCCAGTAGTATCGACGGGTCTAGCAATCAGCCCCAGCATTTT. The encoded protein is CASSIDGSSNQPQHF.

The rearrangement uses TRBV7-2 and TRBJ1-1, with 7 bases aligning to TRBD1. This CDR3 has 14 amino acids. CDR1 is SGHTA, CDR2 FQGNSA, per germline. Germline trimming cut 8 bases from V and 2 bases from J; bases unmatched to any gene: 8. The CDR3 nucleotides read TGTGCCAGCGGGGGGACAGTTGTCAACACTGAAGCTTTCTTT. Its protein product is CASGGTVVNTEAFF.

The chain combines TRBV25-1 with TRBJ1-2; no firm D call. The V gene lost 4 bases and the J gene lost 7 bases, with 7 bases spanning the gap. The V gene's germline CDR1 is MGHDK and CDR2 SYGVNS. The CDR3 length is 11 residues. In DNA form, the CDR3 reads TGTGCCAGCAGTGGCGGGTCTGGCTACACCTTC. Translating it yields CASSGGSGYTF.

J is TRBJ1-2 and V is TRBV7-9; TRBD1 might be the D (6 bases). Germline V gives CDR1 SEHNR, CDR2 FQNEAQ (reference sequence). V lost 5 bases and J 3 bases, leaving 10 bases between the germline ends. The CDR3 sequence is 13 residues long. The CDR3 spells CASSPTGYYGYTF. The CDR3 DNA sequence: TGTGCCAGCAGCCCCACAGGGTACTATGGCTACACCTTC.

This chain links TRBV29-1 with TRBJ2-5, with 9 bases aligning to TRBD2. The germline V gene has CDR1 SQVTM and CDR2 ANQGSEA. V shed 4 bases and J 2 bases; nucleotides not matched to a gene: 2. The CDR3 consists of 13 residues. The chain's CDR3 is CSVGSGSQETQYF. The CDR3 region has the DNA TGCAGCGTTGGTAGCGGGAGTCAAGAGACCCAGTACTTC.

CDR3 sequence reads: CASSADRGLLETQYF. The CDR3 DNA reads as TGTGCCAGCAGTGCTGACAGGGGCCTTTTAGAGACCCAGTACTTC. This chain joins TRBV25-1 and TRBJ2-5; 8 bases align to TRBD1. The CDR3 is 15 amino acids. The V gene's germline CDR1 is MGHDK and CDR2 SYGVNS. Trimming took 4 bases from V and 4 from J; bases not matched to a gene: 8.